This T cell receptor (beta chain) was identified in a study of cytomegalovirus exposure and HLA in healthy donors. J lost 0 bases, V lost 5 bases, and 4 bases had no gene match. The germline V gene encodes CDR1 MNHEY and CDR2 SVGAGI. The CDR3 consists of 15 residues. This PCR relied on a set of 60 Vbeta primers and 13 Jbeta primers. Clones were sequenced by immunoSEQ multiplex PCR, and TCRdb holds only the in-frame ones, with some missing. The sample consists of around 120,000 clones, around two thirds of them appearing once. Sample: PBMCs. This TCR was recovered from a man aged 45 to 65 in good health and CMV-seropositive. The V call is TRBV6-5, the J call TRBJ2-1; 7 bases line up with TRBD1. CDR3 coding DNA: TGTGCCAGCAGTCCGGGACAGAACTCCTACAATGAGCAGTTCTTC. Its translation is CASSPGQNSYNEQFF.